A single T cell receptor (beta chain) is shown here with its context. The data belong to a study of shared clonotypes between healthy human individuals. Study overall: Samples came from a couple of female and a few male donors aged 18 to 49.

Data came from immunoSEQ multiplex PCR; TCRdb stores just in-frame clones and leaves some out. The sample lists just over 2,000,000 clones, roughly 95% occurring once. Trimming shortened V by 1 base and J by 0 bases, and 13 bases separated the two germline ends. CDR1 and CDR2 (germline): SGHDN, FVKESK. The CDR3 length is 16 residues. The naive CD8 population came from CD45RO-negative cells selected for CCR7, without terminally differentiated effector memory CD45RA+ cells. Sequencing input: naive CD8+ T cells sorted from blood. V gene TRBV14 combines with J gene TRBJ2-7, with D possibly matching TRBD2 (6 bases). This clonotype was obtained from a young man in good health. The CDR3 protein is CASSQVGGGFSYEQYF. CDR3 coding DNA: TGTGCCAGCAGCCAAGTCGGGGGAGGATTCTCCTACGAGCAGTACTTC.